This T cell receptor (beta chain) was identified during a study of immune heterogeneity within non-small cell lung tumors. Looking at the study overall: Classification of the tumors gave several squamous cell carcinomas, about 10 non-squamous carcinomas and 1 not otherwise specified.

TCRs were amplified from about 560 ng gDNA of bulk tumor per sample. While surgery was under way, several biopsies spaced far apart were taken per primary tumor. Curative surgical treatment was performed in patients who had newly diagnosed, untreated non-small cell lung cancer. This clonotype was seen more than once but under ten times. V was cut by 7 bases and J by 0 bases, with 13 bases left in between. Germline-derived CDR1 and CDR2 are MNHEY and SMNVEV (reference sequence). CDR3 length: 14 amino acids. Multiplex PCR (32 V and 13 J primers) was used to amplify the TCR beta CDR3. TCRdb itself ran the multiplex PCR reads through MiXCR, one entry per CDR3 protein. The sample has tens of thousands of distinct CDR3 sequences; 25% to 30% are singletons.

This chain links TRBV27 with TRBJ2-7; no firm D call. This clonotype originated in a man aged 35-49 years with non-small cell lung cancer. Sequences were obtained from lung tumor tissue. In DNA, the CDR3 is TGTGCCAGCAAGAATTTTAGAGACTCCTACGAGCAGTACTTC. Its translation: CASKNFRDSYEQYF.